This entry concerns a single TCR beta chain. The antigen is not known. The CDR3 covers 11 residues. PCR used 60 Vbeta primers and 13 Jbeta primers. Sequencing used immunoSEQ multiplex PCR; TCRdb keeps in-frame clones, though not all of them. The sample consists of under 200,000 clones, roughly three quarters of them appearing once. These data come from a study of cytomegalovirus exposure and HLA in healthy donors. The study, taken as a whole, reports: Donors belonging to an Asian-associated ancestry cluster reportedly showed fewer N-insertions in productive TCRs than the approximately 670-donor mean, according to what a later analysis found. Sequences of the TCR beta chain were said to predict the HLA-A and HLA-B alleles of most subjects accurately.

The chain is built from TRBV21-1 and TRBJ1-1. TRBV21-1 is marked as a pseudogene. The sample taken for sequencing was PBMCs. The TCR comes from a male donor in good health and CMV-seropositive. The CDR3 loop is CARGLLVGAFF. CDR3 bases: TGTGCCAGGGGACTCCTGGTGGGGGCTTTCTTT.